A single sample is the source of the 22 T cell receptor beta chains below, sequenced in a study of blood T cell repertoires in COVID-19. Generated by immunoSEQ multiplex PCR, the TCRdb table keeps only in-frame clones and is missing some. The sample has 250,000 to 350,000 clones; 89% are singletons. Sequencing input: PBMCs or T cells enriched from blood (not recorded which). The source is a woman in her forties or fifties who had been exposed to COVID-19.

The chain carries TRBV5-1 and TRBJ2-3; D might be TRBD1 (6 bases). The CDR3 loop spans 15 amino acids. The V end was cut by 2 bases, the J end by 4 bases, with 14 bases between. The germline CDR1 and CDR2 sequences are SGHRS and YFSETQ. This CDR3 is CASSFGGVSADTQYF. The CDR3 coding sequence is TGCGCCAGCAGCTTTGGGGGCGTTAGCGCAGATACGCAGTATTTT.

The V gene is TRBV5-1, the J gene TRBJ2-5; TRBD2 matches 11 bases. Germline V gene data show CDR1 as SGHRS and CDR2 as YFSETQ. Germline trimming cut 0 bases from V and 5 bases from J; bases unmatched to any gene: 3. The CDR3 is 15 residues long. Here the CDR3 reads CASSLGSGGAETQYF. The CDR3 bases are TGCGCCAGCAGCTTGGGTAGCGGGGGGGCTGAGACCCAGTACTTC. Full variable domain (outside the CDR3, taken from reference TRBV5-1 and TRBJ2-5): KAGVTQTPRYLIKTRGQQVTLSCSPISGHRSVSWYQQTPGQGLQFLFEYFSETQRNKGNFPGRFSGRQFSNSRSEMNVSTLELGDSALYLCASSLGSGGAETQYFGPGTRLLVL.

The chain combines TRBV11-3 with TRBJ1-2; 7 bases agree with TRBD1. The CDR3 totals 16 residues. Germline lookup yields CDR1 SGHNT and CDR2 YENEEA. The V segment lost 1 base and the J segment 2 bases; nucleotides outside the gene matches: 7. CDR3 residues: CASSLVRTQGNYGYTF. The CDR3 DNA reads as TGTGCCAGCAGCTTAGTGCGGACACAGGGGAACTATGGCTACACCTTC.

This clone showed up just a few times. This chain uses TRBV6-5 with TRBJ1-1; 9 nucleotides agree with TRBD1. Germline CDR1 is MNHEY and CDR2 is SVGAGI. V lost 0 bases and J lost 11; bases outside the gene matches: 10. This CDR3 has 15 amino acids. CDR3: CASSYSKGQGKRAFF. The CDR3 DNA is TGTGCCAGCAGTTACTCGAAGGGACAGGGTAAGAGGGCTTTCTTT.

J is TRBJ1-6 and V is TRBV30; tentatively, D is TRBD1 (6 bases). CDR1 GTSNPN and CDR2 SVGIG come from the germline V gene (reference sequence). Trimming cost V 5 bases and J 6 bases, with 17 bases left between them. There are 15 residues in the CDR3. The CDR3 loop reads CAWGAPGTPNSPLHF. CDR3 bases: TGTGCCTGGGGTGCCCCCGGGACACCTAATTCACCCCTCCACTTT.

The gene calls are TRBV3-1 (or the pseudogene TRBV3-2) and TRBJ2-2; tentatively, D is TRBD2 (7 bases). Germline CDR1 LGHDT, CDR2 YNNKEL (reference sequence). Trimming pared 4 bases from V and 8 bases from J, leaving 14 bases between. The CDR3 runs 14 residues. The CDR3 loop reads CASSPGGLPGELFF. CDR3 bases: TGTGCCAGCAGCCCCGGGGGGCTCCCGGGGGAGCTGTTTTTT.

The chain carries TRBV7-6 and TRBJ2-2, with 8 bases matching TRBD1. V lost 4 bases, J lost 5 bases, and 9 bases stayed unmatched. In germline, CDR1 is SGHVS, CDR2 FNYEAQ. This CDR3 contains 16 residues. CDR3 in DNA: TGTGCCAGCAGCTGGGACCGGGACAGGTTAACCGGGGAGCTGTTTTTT. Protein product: CASSWDRDRLTGELFF. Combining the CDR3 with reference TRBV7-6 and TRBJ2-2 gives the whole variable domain GAGVSQSPRYKVTKRGQDVALRCDPISGHVSLYWYRQALGQGPEFLTYFNYEAQQDKSGLPNDRFSAERPEGSISTLTIQRTEQRDSAMYRCASSWDRDRLTGELFFGEGSRLTVL.

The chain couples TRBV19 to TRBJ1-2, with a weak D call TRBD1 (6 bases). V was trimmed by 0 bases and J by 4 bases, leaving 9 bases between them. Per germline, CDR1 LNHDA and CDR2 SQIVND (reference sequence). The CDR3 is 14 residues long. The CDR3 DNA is TGTGCCAGTAGTATAGATCAGGGGCCCTATGGCTACACCTTC. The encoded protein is CASSIDQGPYGYTF.

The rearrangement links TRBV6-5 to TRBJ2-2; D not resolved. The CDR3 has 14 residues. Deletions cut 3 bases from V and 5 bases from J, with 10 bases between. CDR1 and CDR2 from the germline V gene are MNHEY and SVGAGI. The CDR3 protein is CASSYVDWTGELFF. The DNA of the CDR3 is TGTGCCAGCAGTTATGTCGACTGGACCGGGGAGCTGTTTTTT.

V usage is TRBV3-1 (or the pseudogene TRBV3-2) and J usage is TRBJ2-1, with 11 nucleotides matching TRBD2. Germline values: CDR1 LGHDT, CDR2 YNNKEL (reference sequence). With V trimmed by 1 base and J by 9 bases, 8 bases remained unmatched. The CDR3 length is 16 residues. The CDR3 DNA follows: TGTGCCAGCAGCCAAGTTCGTAGCGGGGGGGCGGGTGAGCAGTTCTTC. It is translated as CASSQVRSGGAGEQFF.

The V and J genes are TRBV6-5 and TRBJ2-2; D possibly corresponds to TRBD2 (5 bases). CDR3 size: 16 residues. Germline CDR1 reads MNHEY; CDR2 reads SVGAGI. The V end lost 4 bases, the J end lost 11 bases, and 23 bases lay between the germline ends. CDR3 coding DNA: TGTGCCAGCAGTTCACTACCGTCGGCAGGAGAGGGAGAGCTGTTTTTT. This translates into CASSSLPSAGEGELFF.

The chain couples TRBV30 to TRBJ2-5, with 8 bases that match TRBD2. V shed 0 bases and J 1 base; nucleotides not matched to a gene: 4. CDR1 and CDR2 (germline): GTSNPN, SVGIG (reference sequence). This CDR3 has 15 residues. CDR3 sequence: CAWSVGGGFQETQYF. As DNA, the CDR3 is TGTGCCTGGAGTGTTGGCGGGGGGTTCCAAGAGACCCAGTACTTC. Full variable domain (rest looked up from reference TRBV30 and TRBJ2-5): SQTIHQWPATLVQPVGSPLSLECTVEGTSNPNLYWYRQAAGRGLQLLFYSVGIGQISSEVPQNLSASRPQDRQFILSSKKLLLSDSGFYLCAWSVGGGFQETQYFGPGTRLLVL.

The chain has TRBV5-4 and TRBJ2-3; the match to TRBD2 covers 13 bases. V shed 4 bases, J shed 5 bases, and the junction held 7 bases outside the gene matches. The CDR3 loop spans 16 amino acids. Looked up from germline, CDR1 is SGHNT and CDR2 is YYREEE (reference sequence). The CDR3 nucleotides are TGTGCCAGCAGCCAACTAGCGGGGGGGCTCATAGATACGCAGTATTTT. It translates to CASSQLAGGLIDTQYF. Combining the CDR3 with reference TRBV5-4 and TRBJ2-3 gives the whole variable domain ETGVTQSPTHLIKTRGQQVTLRCSSQSGHNTVSWYQQALGQGPQFIFQYYREEENGRGNFPPRFSGLQFPNYSSELNVNALELDDSALYLCASSQLAGGLIDTQYFGPGTRLTVL.

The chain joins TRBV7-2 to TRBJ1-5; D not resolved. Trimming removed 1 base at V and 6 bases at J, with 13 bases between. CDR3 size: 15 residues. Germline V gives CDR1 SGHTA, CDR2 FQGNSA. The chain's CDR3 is CASSLVGYPSQPQHF. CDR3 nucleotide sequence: TGTGCCAGCAGCTTAGTCGGGTATCCCAGTCAGCCCCAGCATTTT.

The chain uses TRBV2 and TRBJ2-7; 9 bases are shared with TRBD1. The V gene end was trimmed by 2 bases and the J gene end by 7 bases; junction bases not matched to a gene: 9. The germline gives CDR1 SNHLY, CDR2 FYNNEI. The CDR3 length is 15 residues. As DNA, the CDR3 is TGTGCCAGCAGTGAAATTTGGACAGGGGCGGGGGAGCAGTACTTC. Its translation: CASSEIWTGAGEQYF.

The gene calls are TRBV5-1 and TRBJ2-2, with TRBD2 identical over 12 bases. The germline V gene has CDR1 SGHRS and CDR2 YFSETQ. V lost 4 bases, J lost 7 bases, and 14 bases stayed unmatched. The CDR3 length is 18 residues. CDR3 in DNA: TGCGCCAGCAGCGCCCTGACTAGCGGGGGCCGAGGAGGCGGGGAGCTGTTTTTT. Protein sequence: CASSALTSGGRGGGELFF.

The CDR3: CASSFSRRDLSNQPQHF. For the CDR3, the DNA is TGTGCCAGTAGTTTCTCCCGGCGGGATCTTAGCAATCAGCCCCAGCATTTT. The J gene is TRBJ1-5, the V gene TRBV19; D gene uncertain. CDR3 size: 17 residues. V gave up 5 bases and J gave up 0 bases, with 17 bases separating them. The germline V gene encodes CDR1 LNHDA and CDR2 SQIVND (reference sequence).

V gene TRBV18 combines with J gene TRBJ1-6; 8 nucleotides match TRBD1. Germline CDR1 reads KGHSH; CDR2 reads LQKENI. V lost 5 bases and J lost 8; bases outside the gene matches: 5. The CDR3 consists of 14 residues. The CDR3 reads CASSIGQGDSPLHF. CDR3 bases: TGTGCCAGCTCAATTGGACAGGGCGATTCACCCCTCCACTTT.

CDR3 sequence: CAWALIGVGYTF. The CDR3 region has the DNA TGTGCCTGGGCCCTTATCGGGGTTGGCTACACCTTC. The chain links TRBV30 to TRBJ1-2, with D unresolved. Germline V gives CDR1 GTSNPN, CDR2 SVGIG (reference sequence). This CDR3 comprises 12 residues. V lost 5 bases, J lost 7 bases, and 14 bases lay in between. Combining the CDR3 with reference TRBV30 and TRBJ1-2 gives the whole variable domain SQTIHQWPATLVQPVGSPLSLECTVEGTSNPNLYWYRQAAGRGLQLLFYSVGIGQISSEVPQNLSASRPQDRQFILSSKKLLLSDSGFYLCAWALIGVGYTFGSGTRLTVV.

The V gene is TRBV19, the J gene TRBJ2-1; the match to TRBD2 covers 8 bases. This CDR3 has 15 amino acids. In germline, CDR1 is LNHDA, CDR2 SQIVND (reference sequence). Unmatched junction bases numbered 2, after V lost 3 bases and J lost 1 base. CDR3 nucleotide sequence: TGTGCCAGTAGTATGGTAGCGGGGTCCTACAATGAGCAGTTCTTC. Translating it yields CASSMVAGSYNEQFF.

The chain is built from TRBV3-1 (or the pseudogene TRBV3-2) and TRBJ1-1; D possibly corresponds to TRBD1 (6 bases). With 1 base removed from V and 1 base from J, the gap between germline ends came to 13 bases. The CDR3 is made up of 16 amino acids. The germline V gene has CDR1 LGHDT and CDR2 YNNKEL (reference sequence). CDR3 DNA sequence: TGTGCCAGCAGCCAAGTGTTCGGGGGGCGGAACACTGAAGCTTTCTTT. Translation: CASSQVFGGRNTEAFF.

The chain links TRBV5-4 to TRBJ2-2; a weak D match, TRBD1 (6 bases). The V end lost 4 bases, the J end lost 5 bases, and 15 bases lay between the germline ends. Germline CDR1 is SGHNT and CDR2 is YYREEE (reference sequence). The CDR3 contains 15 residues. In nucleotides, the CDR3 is TGTGCCAGCAGCCCCGGGACAAGCATAACCGGGGAGCTGTTTTTT. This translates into CASSPGTSITGELFF.